This T cell receptor beta chain was sequenced in a study of blood T cell repertoires in COVID-19. At the level of the study: COVID-19 samples from acute and convalescent phases originated in the United States, Italy and Spain. T cells, B-cell-depleted T cells, or PBMCs supplied cDNA or gDNA.

This clone was detected a few times. The data were produced by immunoSEQ multiplex PCR, yet TCRdb's version contains in-frame clones alone and is incomplete. Among roughly 150,000 clones listed, approximately 77% were seen once. Participants reported their clinical history, and cohort assignment relied on those reports. Trimming left V 1 base short and J 0 bases short, with 7 bases between. In germline, CDR1 is SNHLY, CDR2 FYNNEI. The CDR3 length is 15 residues. This TCR came from a man in his 60s who had recovered from COVID-19. Specimen: PBMCs or T cells enriched from blood (not recorded which). The rearrangement joins TRBV2 to TRBJ1-3; no firm D call. The CDR3 here is CASSEGRTSGNTIYF. The CDR3, as DNA: TGTGCCAGCAGTGAAGGCAGAACCTCTGGAAACACCATATATTTT.